This T cell receptor (beta chain) is from a study of T cells in Graves' hyperthyroidism and ophthalmopathy. Across the whole study: Pretreatment peripheral blood was obtained at initial diagnosis.

Researchers amplified the TCR beta CDR3 regions from RNA transcripts. The HTBI primer set served for first-round RT-PCR of the TCR CDR3. TCRdb reanalysed the multiplex PCR reads using MiXCR and keeps one entry per CDR3 protein. Of 450,000 to 600,000 distinct CDR3 sequences in the sample, 20% were seen once. In this sample, this clonotype turned up a few times. Its antigen remains unidentified. Study outcomes and limitations: Ophthalmopathy, as predicted by the model, came a median 6.5 months after the prediction.

CDR1 and CDR2 from the germline V gene are LNHNV and YYDKDF (reference sequence). The CDR3 extends over 15 amino acids. V dropped 0 bases and J dropped 9; count of bases not matched to a gene: 5. The sequenced sample consisted of blood. The sequence was collected from a man between 40 and 49 years old with Graves' ophthalmopathy. This rearrangement joins TRBV15 to TRBJ2-7; 13 nucleotides match TRBD2. In DNA, the CDR3 is TGTGCCACCAGCAGAGATCTGGGACTAGCGGGATCGCAGTACTTC. This gives the protein CATSRDLGLAGSQYF.